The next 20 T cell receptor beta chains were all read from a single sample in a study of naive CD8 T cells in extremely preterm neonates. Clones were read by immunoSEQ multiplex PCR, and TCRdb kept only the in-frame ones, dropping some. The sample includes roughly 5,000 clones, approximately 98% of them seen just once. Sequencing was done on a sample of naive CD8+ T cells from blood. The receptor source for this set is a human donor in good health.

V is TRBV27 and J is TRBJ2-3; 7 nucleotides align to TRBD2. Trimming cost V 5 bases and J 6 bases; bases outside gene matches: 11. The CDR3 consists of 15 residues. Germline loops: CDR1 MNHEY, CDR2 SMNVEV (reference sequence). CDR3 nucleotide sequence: TGTGCCAGCAGTCCCCGGGACGGGGGGTCGGATACGCAGTATTTT. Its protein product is CASSPRDGGSDTQYF.

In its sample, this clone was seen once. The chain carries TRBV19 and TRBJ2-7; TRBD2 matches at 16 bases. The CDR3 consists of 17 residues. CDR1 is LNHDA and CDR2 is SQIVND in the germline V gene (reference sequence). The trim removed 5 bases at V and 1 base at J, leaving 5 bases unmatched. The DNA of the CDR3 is TGTGCCAGTAGTCCCCCGGGACTAGCGGGAGGGTCCTACGAGCAGTACTTC. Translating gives CASSPPGLAGGSYEQYF. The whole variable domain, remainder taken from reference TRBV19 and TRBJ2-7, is DGGITQSPKYLFRKEGQNVTLSCEQNLNHDAMYWYRQDPGQGLRLIYYSQIVNDFQKGDIAEGYSVSREKKESFPLTVTSAQKNPTAFYLCASSPPGLAGGSYEQYFGPGTRLTVT.

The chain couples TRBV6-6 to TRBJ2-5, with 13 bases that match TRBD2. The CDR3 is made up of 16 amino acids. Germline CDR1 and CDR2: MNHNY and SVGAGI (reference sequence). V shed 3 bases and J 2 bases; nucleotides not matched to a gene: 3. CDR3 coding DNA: TGTGCCAGCAGTTATCGGACTAGCGGGAGACAAGAGACCCAGTACTTC. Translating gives CASSYRTSGRQETQYF.

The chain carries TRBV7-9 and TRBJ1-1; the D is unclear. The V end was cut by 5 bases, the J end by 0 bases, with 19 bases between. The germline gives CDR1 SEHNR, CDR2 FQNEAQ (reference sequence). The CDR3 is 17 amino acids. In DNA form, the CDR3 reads TGTGCCAGCAGCCCAACATCGATTGGCTCGATGAACACTGAAGCTTTCTTT. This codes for CASSPTSIGSMNTEAFF.

This chain's CDR3 is CASSPVAGGYEQYF. The CDR3, as DNA: TGTGCCAGCAGCCCCGTCGCGGGAGGCTACGAGCAGTACTTC. This chain connects TRBV7-9 to TRBJ2-5, with TRBD2 matching 8 bases. The J call is doubtful: the DNA matches TRBJ2-7 better. The CDR3 has 14 residues. In germline, CDR1 is SEHNR, CDR2 FQNEAQ (reference sequence).

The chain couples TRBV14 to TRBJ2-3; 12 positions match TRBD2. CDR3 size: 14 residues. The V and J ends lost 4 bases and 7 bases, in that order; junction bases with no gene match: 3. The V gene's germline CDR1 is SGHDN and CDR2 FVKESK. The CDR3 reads CASSRLAGVNTQYF. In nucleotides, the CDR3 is TGTGCCAGCAGCCGACTAGCGGGAGTGAATACGCAGTATTTT.

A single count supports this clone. CDR3 nucleotides: TGTGCCACCAGCAGAGGGACAGCCTCCTACGAGCAGTACTTC. This encodes CATSRGTASYEQYF. V gene TRBV15 combines with J gene TRBJ2-7; D perhaps matches TRBD1 (6 bases). V was trimmed by 1 base and J by 0 bases, leaving 7 bases between them. The CDR3 runs 14 residues. The V gene's germline CDR1 is LNHNV and CDR2 YYDKDF (reference sequence).

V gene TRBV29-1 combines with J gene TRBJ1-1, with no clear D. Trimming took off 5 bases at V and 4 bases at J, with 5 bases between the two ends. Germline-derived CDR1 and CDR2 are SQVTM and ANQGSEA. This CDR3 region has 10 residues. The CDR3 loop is CSVRVTEAFF. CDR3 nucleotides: TGCAGCGTTCGGGTCACTGAAGCTTTCTTT.

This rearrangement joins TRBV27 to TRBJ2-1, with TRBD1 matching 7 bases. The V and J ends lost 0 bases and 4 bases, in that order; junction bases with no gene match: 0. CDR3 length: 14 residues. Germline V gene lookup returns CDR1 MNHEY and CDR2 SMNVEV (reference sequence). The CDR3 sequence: CASSLSDRYNEQFF. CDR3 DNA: TGTGCCAGCAGTTTATCGGACAGGTACAATGAGCAGTTCTTC.

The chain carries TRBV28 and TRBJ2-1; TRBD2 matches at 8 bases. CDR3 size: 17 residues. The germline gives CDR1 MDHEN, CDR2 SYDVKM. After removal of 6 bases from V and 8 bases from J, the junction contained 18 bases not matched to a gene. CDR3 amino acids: CASRPSLRAGAGDEQFF. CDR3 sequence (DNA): TGTGCCAGCAGACCCAGCCTCAGAGCGGGAGCTGGGGATGAGCAGTTCTTC.

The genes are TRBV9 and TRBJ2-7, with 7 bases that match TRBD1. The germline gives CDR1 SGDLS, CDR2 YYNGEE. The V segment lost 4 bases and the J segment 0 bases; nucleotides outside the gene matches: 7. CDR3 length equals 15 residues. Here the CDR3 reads CASSPKTGSSYEQYF. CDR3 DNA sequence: TGTGCCAGCAGCCCTAAGACAGGGAGCTCCTACGAGCAGTACTTC.

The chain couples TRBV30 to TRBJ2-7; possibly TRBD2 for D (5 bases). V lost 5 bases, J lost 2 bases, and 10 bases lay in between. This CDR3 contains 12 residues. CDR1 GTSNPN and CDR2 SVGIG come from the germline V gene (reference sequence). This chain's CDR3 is CAWGDGTYEQYF. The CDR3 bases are TGTGCCTGGGGAGACGGGACCTACGAGCAGTACTTC.

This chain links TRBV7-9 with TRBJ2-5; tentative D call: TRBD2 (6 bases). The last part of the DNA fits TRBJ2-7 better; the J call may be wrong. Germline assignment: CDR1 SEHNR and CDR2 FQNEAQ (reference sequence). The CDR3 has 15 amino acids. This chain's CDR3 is CASSSGRSATYEQYF. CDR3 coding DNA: TGTGCCAGCAGCTCAGGGAGGTCGGCGACTTACGAGCAGTACTTC.

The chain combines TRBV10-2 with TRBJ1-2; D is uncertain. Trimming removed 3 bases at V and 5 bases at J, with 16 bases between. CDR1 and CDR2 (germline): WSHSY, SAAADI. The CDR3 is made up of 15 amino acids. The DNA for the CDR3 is TGCGCCAGCAGTGATGTAGATGGGCGGAGGTATGGCTACACCTTC. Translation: CASSDVDGRRYGYTF.

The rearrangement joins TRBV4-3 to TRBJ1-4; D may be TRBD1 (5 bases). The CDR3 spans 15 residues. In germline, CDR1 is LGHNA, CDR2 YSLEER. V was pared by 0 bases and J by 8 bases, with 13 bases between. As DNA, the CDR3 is TGCGCCAGCAGCCAAGATGGGGCGTTGGGGGAAAAACTGTTTTTT. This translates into CASSQDGALGEKLFF.

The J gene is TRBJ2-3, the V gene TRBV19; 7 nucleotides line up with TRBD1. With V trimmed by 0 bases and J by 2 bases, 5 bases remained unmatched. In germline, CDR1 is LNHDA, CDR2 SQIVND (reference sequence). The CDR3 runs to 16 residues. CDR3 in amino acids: CASSIESGTVTDTQYF. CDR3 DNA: TGTGCCAGTAGTATAGAATCTGGGACAGTCACAGATACGCAGTATTTT.

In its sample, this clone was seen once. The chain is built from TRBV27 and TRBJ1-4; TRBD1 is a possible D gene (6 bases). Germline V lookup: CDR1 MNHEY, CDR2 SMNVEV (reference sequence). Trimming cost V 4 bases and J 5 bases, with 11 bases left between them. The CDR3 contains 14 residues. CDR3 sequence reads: CASSSQGVNEKLFF. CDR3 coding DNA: TGTGCCAGCAGTTCACAGGGTGTGAATGAAAAACTGTTTTTT.

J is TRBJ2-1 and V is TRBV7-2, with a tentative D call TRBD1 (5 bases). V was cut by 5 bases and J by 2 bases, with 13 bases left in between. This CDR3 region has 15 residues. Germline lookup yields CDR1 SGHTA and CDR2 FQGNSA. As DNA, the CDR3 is TGTGCCAGCAGCCTCCGACAGCCCACCTACAATGAGCAGTTCTTC. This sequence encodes CASSLRQPTYNEQFF.

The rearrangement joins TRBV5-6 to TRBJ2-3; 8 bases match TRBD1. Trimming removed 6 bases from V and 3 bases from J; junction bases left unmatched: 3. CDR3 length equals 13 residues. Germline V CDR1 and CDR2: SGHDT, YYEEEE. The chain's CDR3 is CASIGQGTDTQYF. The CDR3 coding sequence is TGTGCCAGCATCGGACAGGGTACAGATACGCAGTATTTT.

The CDR3 protein is CASSRTSGSLHEQFF. The CDR3 DNA sequence: TGTGCCAGCAGTCGGACTAGCGGGAGTTTGCATGAGCAGTTCTTC. The chain couples TRBV2 to TRBJ2-1, with TRBD2 matching 13 bases. The CDR3 length is 15 residues. V trimming: 5 bases; J trimming: 8 bases; junction bases outside the gene matches: 6. Germline loops: CDR1 SNHLY, CDR2 FYNNEI. The whole variable domain, filled in from reference TRBV2 and TRBJ2-1, reads EPEVTQTPSHQVTQMGQEVILRCVPISNHLYFYWYRQILGQKVEFLVSFYNNEISEKSEIFDDQFSVERPDGSNFTLKIRSTKLEDSAMYFCASSRTSGSLHEQFFGPGTRLTVL.